The present TCR beta chain was sequenced within a study of chemoradiotherapy in HPV16-positive cancers. Broader study findings: Candidate HPV-specific clones and E7-related TCR motifs grew in tumor during treatment.

Sequencing was performed with immunoSEQ multiplex PCR; in TCRdb, only in-frame clones are kept and a portion is missing. The data contain tens of thousands of clones, 85% to 90% of them seen just once; the ten biggest clones take up roughly 4.2%. Remarks on this clone: The antigen is unknown.

Per germline, CDR1 KGHSH and CDR2 LQKENI. J gave up 5 bases and V 5 bases, and 4 bases lay outside the gene matches. The CDR3 extends over 14 amino acids. The sequencing used blood, collected from a patient who underwent chemoradiotherapy. The chain recombines TRBV18 with TRBJ2-5; 11 bases are a match to TRBD2. The source is a human donor with HPV-associated anogenital cancer. For the CDR3, the DNA is TGTGCCAGCTCATTCACTAGCGGGGGTGAGACCCAGTACTTC. Its protein product is CASSFTSGGETQYF.